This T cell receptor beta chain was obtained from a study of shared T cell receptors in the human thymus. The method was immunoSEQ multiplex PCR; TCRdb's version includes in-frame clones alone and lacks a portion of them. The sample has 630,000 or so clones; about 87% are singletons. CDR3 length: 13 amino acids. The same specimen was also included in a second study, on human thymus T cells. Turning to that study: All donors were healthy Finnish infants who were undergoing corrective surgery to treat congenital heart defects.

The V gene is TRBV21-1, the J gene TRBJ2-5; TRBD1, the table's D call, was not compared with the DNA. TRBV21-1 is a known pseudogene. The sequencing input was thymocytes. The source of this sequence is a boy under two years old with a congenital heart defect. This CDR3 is CASSKDREETQYF. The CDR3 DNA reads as TGTGCCAGCAGCAAAGACAGGGAAGAGACCCAGTACTTC.